The 15 T cell receptor beta chains presented below share a single source sample, sequenced in a study of cytomegalovirus exposure and HLA in healthy donors. The PCR was carried out with 60 Vbeta primers and 13 Jbeta primers. Assay: immunoSEQ multiplex PCR; the TCRdb copy retains only in-frame clones and omits some. The data contain 150,000 to 200,000 clones, roughly 80% of them singletons. The source material was PBMCs. All receptors derive from a woman in her forties in good health and CMV-seropositive.

This chain uses TRBV6-1 with TRBJ1-2; TRBD1 matches 9 bases. This CDR3 spans 14 amino acids. The germline gives CDR1 MNHNS, CDR2 SASEGT. V lost 5 bases to trimming and J lost 6 bases; unmatched junction nucleotides: 7. CDR3 amino acids: CASSRQGEFDGYTF. Written as DNA, the CDR3 is TGTGCCAGCAGTAGACAGGGGGAGTTTGATGGCTACACCTTC.

This chain links TRBV28 with TRBJ1-5; 9 bases align to TRBD1. Germline V gene lookup returns CDR1 MDHEN and CDR2 SYDVKM. The CDR3 is 15 residues long. The V gene end was trimmed by 10 bases and the J gene end by 2 bases; junction bases not matched to a gene: 9. The DNA of the CDR3 is TGTGCCACCGGGGTTTGGGACAGGGGCAATCAGCCCCAGCATTTT. It encodes CATGVWDRGNQPQHF. Based on the CDR3 plus reference TRBV28 and TRBJ1-5, the full variable domain is DVKVTQSSRYLVKRTGEKVFLECVQDMDHENMFWYRQDPGLGLRLIYFSYDVKMKEKGDIPEGYSVSREKKERFSLILESASTNQTSMYLCATGVWDRGNQPQHFGDGTRLSIL.

This clone was counted between two and nine times. The rearrangement uses TRBV4-2 and TRBJ2-2; 7 positions agree with TRBD2. The J segment lost 2 bases and the V segment lost 0 bases, leaving 9 bases of the junction unmatched. CDR1 and CDR2 (germline): LGHNA, YNFKEQ. The CDR3 has 18 amino acids. CDR3 nucleotide sequence: TGTGCCAGCAGCCAAGAATCTTCAGCTAGCGGAAACACCGGGGAGCTGTTTTTT. Protein sequence: CASSQESSASGNTGELFF.

The chain carries TRBV5-1 and TRBJ1-1; D uncertain. The CDR3 sequence is 13 residues long. The V gene's germline CDR1 is SGHRS and CDR2 YFSETQ. V was shortened by 4 bases and J by 3 bases, with 10 bases between the two germline ends. CDR3 region: CASSGDMDTEAFF. CDR3 coding DNA: TGCGCCAGCAGCGGCGACATGGACACTGAAGCTTTCTTT.

The chain employs TRBV11-2 and TRBJ1-4; no firm D call. Trimming left V 5 bases short and J 5 bases short, with 15 bases between. The germline CDR1 and CDR2 sequences are SGHAT and FQNNGV. This CDR3 has 15 residues. DNA for the CDR3: TGTGCCAGCAGCCGATCCCAGGTCCAAAATGAAAAACTGTTTTTT. This encodes CASSRSQVQNEKLFF.

The chain links TRBV7-9 to TRBJ2-1; 7 bases fit TRBD2. The length of the CDR3 is 16 residues. The V gene's germline CDR1 is SEHNR and CDR2 FQNEAQ (reference sequence). The J segment lost 10 bases and the V segment lost 1 base, leaving 13 bases of the junction unmatched. The CDR3 region has the DNA TGTGCCAGCAGCTTAGTTCTCGGGGGAGGGCCGGGAGAGCAGTTCTTC. Its protein is CASSLVLGGGPGEQFF.

V usage is TRBV27 and J usage is TRBJ2-7; 13 bases agree with TRBD2. J lost 2 bases, V lost 5 bases, and 6 bases had no gene match. This CDR3 is built from 16 residues. Germline assignment: CDR1 MNHEY and CDR2 SMNVEV (reference sequence). The CDR3 loop is CASSPLTSGRPYEQYF. The CDR3 coding sequence is TGTGCCAGCAGTCCCTTGACTAGCGGGAGGCCCTACGAGCAGTACTTC.

This chain joins TRBV28 and TRBJ1-5; TRBD1 matches 8 bases. This CDR3 contains 17 residues. The V segment lost 2 bases and the J segment 4 bases; nucleotides outside the gene matches: 10. Germline lookup yields CDR1 MDHEN and CDR2 SYDVKM. The chain's CDR3 is CASSLTLRRQGNQPQHF. CDR3 nucleotides: TGTGCCAGCAGTTTAACCCTCCGTCGACAGGGGAATCAGCCCCAGCATTTT.

The chain recombines TRBV9 with TRBJ1-5; D is possibly TRBD1 (6 bases). Germline CDR1 and CDR2: SGDLS and YYNGEE. Trimming stripped 4 bases from V and 6 bases from J, with 14 bases between. The CDR3 loop spans 14 amino acids. The CDR3 here is CASSSGEGRQPQHF. CDR3 nucleotides: TGTGCCAGCAGCTCAGGGGAGGGGCGTCAGCCCCAGCATTTT. Full variable domain (remainder filled in from reference TRBV9 and TRBJ1-5): DSGVTQTPKHLITATGQRVTLRCSPRSGDLSVYWYQQSLDQGLQFLIQYYNGEERAKGNILERFSAQQFPDLHSELNLSSLELGDSALYFCASSSGEGRQPQHFGDGTRLSIL.

The chain combines TRBV9 with TRBJ2-5; 7 bases are shared with TRBD1. The CDR3 is 13 residues long. Germline CDR1 SGDLS, CDR2 YYNGEE. Trimming took 0 bases from V and 9 from J; bases not matched to a gene: 5. In nucleotides, the CDR3 is TGTGCCAGCAGCGTAGGGGGTGGGACAGCCCAGTACTTC. Translating gives CASSVGGGTAQYF.

The genes are TRBV6-6 and TRBJ2-5; 13 nucleotides align to TRBD2. The length of the CDR3 is 16 residues. Unmatched junction bases numbered 9, after V lost 7 bases and J lost 4 bases. The germline CDR1 and CDR2 sequences are MNHNY and SVGAGI (reference sequence). CDR3 residues: CASTLLLAGGGETQYF. Here the CDR3 DNA reads TGTGCCAGCACCCTCCTACTAGCGGGAGGGGGAGAGACCCAGTACTTC.

The chain links TRBV6-6 to TRBJ2-1; 9 bases fit TRBD1. Germline assignment: CDR1 MNHNY and CDR2 SVGAGI (reference sequence). This CDR3 has 15 residues. The junction had 3 bases not matched to a gene; V was cut back by 3 bases and J by 3 bases. The CDR3 DNA sequence: TGTGCCAGCAGTTATCAGACAGGGGGCTACAATGAGCAGTTCTTC. This encodes CASSYQTGGYNEQFF.

The chain recombines TRBV11-3 with TRBJ2-1; 7 bases map to TRBD2. V shed 4 bases and J 0 bases; nucleotides not matched to a gene: 9. CDR3 length equals 17 residues. Germline-derived CDR1 and CDR2 are SGHNT and YENEEA. The CDR3 protein is CASSSGGRGLSYNEQFF. The CDR3, as DNA: TGTGCCAGCAGCTCTGGAGGGAGGGGTCTCTCCTACAATGAGCAGTTCTTC.

The rearrangement uses TRBV4-3 and TRBJ1-5; maybe TRBD1 (5 bases). V was trimmed by 0 bases and J by 1 base, leaving 10 bases between them. Germline V gene sequence: CDR1 LGHNA, CDR2 YSLEER. The CDR3 has 16 amino acids. The CDR3: CASSQEQVRSNQPQHF. CDR3 DNA: TGCGCCAGCAGCCAAGAACAGGTTCGGAGCAATCAGCCCCAGCATTTT.

The rearrangement joins TRBV19 to TRBJ1-2; D remains ambiguous. Germline CDR1 LNHDA, CDR2 SQIVND (reference sequence). V was cut by 7 bases and J by 2 bases, with 11 bases left in between. CDR3 length: 13 amino acids. The chain's CDR3 is CASMNGMNYGYTF. The DNA of the CDR3 is TGTGCCAGTATGAACGGGATGAACTATGGCTACACCTTC.